These 29 T cell receptor beta chains came from one sample sequenced in a study of cytomegalovirus exposure and HLA in healthy donors. Primers: 60 Vbeta forward and 13 Jbeta reverse. Measured with immunoSEQ multiplex PCR; TCRdb has only the in-frame clones, and not every one. The table lists fewer than 150,000 clones. The sample comprised PBMCs. These receptors were collected from a woman in her sixties in good health and CMV-seronegative.

The V call is TRBV5-1, the J call TRBJ1-4; D is undetermined. V dropped 0 bases and J dropped 2 bases, with 5 bases sitting between them. Germline CDR1 reads SGHRS; CDR2 reads YFSETQ. This CDR3 comprises 14 residues. In nucleotides, the CDR3 is TGCGCCAGCAGCTTGGGGCAGACTAATGAAAAACTGTTTTTT. Its translation is CASSLGQTNEKLFF.

This chain connects TRBV4-2 to TRBJ2-7; 11 nucleotides align to TRBD2. Germline V CDR1 and CDR2: LGHNA, YNFKEQ. The CDR3 covers 16 residues. The V segment lost 0 bases and the J segment 4 bases; nucleotides outside the gene matches: 5. This CDR3 is CASSQEVAGGPYEQYF. The CDR3 DNA follows: TGTGCCAGCAGCCAAGAGGTAGCGGGAGGGCCATACGAGCAGTACTTC.

This chain links TRBV2 with TRBJ1-5, with 11 bases lining up with TRBD1. Germline CDR1 and CDR2: SNHLY and FYNNEI. The V segment lost 9 bases and the J segment 1 base; nucleotides outside the gene matches: 11. The CDR3 covers 17 residues. The CDR3 nucleotides are TGTGCCAGTACCCGGGACAGGGGGTGGCGAAGCAATCAGCCCCAGCATTTT. This sequence encodes CASTRDRGWRSNQPQHF. Looking up the rest from reference TRBV2 and TRBJ1-5 gives the full variable domain: EPEVTQTPSHQVTQMGQEVILRCVPISNHLYFYWYRQILGQKVEFLVSFYNNEISEKSEIFDDQFSVERPDGSNFTLKIRSTKLEDSAMYFCASTRDRGWRSNQPQHFGDGTRLSIL.

The chain joins TRBV28 to TRBJ1-1, with a possible D match to TRBD1 (6 bases). The germline CDR1 and CDR2 sequences are MDHEN and SYDVKM. The CDR3 runs to 14 residues. V was clipped by 4 bases and J by 4 bases, with 13 bases between them. The CDR3 region has the DNA TGTGCCAGCAGTTCCGGTAGGGGGTTCACTGAAGCTTTCTTT. Its translation is CASSSGRGFTEAFF.

This chain joins TRBV6-1 and TRBJ2-3, with no clear D. Germline CDR1 reads MNHNS; CDR2 reads SASEGT. The length of the CDR3 is 15 residues. Trimming took off 4 bases at V and 1 base at J, with 12 bases between the two ends. CDR3 protein: CASSVSGSRTDTQYF. DNA for the CDR3: TGTGCCAGCAGTGTGTCGGGTTCCCGCACAGATACGCAGTATTTT.

The rearrangement joins TRBV29-1 to TRBJ1-1; tentatively, D is TRBD1 (6 bases). The germline V gene encodes CDR1 SQVTM and CDR2 ANQGSEA. There are 11 residues in the CDR3. Trimming cost V 8 bases and J 3 bases, with 10 bases left between them. CDR3 amino acids: CSSGAYTEAFF. The CDR3 DNA is TGCAGCTCAGGGGCGTACACTGAAGCTTTCTTT.

V usage is TRBV19 and J usage is TRBJ1-5; D gene unclear. CDR1 is LNHDA, CDR2 SQIVND, per germline (reference sequence). The V gene lost 5 bases and the J gene lost 2 bases, with 10 bases spanning the gap. CDR3 length: 14 residues. The chain's CDR3 is CASSVYLGNQPQHF. The DNA for the CDR3 is TGTGCCAGTAGTGTTTATCTTGGCAATCAGCCCCAGCATTTT.

This rearrangement joins TRBV2 to TRBJ2-1; 11 bases map to TRBD2. V trimming: 7 bases; J trimming: 6 bases; junction bases outside the gene matches: 5. The CDR3 consists of 14 residues. In germline, CDR1 is SNHLY, CDR2 FYNNEI. The DNA for the CDR3 is TGTGCCAGCAACCGACTAGCGGGATTCAATGAGCAGTTCTTC. Its translation is CASNRLAGFNEQFF.

The rearrangement uses TRBV2 and TRBJ2-7; TRBD2 agrees at 9 bases. V lost 7 bases, J lost 1 base, and 11 bases stayed unmatched. CDR1 is SNHLY and CDR2 is FYNNEI in the germline V gene. This CDR3 is 16 amino acids long. DNA of the CDR3: TGTGCCAGCATGCGCCCTAGCGGGACCCCGTCCTACGAGCAGTACTTC. Its translation: CASMRPSGTPSYEQYF.

The chain has TRBV7-9 and TRBJ1-4, with 7 nucleotides matching TRBD1. Germline assignment: CDR1 SEHNR and CDR2 FQNEAQ (reference sequence). The CDR3 is 15 amino acids. Trimming cost V 5 bases and J 0 bases; bases outside gene matches: 3. The CDR3, as DNA: TGTGCCAGCAGCCCCGACAGGGCAACTAATGAAAAACTGTTTTTT. Protein: CASSPDRATNEKLFF.

CDR3 sequence: CASSLKTSGGTDTQYF. For the CDR3, the DNA is TGCGCCAGCAGCCTGAAGACTAGCGGGGGTACCGATACGCAGTATTTT. This rearrangement joins TRBV5-1 to TRBJ2-3, with TRBD2 matching 12 bases. From germline, CDR1 is SGHRS and CDR2 YFSETQ. Unmatched junction bases numbered 9, after V lost 4 bases and J lost 6 bases. The length of the CDR3 is 16 residues.

A word on this clone: This sample also contains other DNA sequences that code for the same CDR3. CDR3 nucleotide sequence: TGTGCCTGGAGTGTAGGGCAGGGGTATGGCTACACCTTC. Amino acid sequence: CAWSVGQGYGYTF. This chain links TRBV30 with TRBJ1-2, with D perhaps matching TRBD1 (6 bases). Per germline, CDR1 GTSNPN and CDR2 SVGIG (reference sequence). The CDR3 is 13 residues long. V lost 0 bases, J lost 5 bases, and 10 bases lay in between.

V and J are TRBV29-1 and TRBJ1-1, with D possibly matching TRBD1 (6 bases). V was shortened by 7 bases and J by 0 bases, with 12 bases between the two germline ends. Germline assignment: CDR1 SQVTM and CDR2 ANQGSEA. The CDR3 extends over 13 amino acids. DNA for the CDR3: TGCAGCGCAACCGGACAGATGAACACTGAAGCTTTCTTT. It specifies CSATGQMNTEAFF.

This sequence joins TRBV19 and TRBJ2-1, with D possibly TRBD2 on 6 matching bases. Trimming stripped 2 bases from V and 5 bases from J, with 10 bases between. The CDR3 runs to 14 residues. Germline CDR1 and CDR2: LNHDA and SQIVND (reference sequence). CDR3 DNA sequence: TGTGCCAGTAGTATAAGGACTATTGACAATGAGCAGTTCTTC. Its protein is CASSIRTIDNEQFF. Full variable domain (rest looked up from reference TRBV19 and TRBJ2-1): DGGITQSPKYLFRKEGQNVTLSCEQNLNHDAMYWYRQDPGQGLRLIYYSQIVNDFQKGDIAEGYSVSREKKESFPLTVTSAQKNPTAFYLCASSIRTIDNEQFFGPGTRLTVL.

The CDR3 DNA is TGTGCCAGCAGCAACCAACACCGGGACAGATCCTACGAGCAGTACTTC. Translated, it gives CASSNQHRDRSYEQYF. The chain has TRBV9 and TRBJ2-7; 7 bases match TRBD1. This CDR3 spans 16 amino acids. Trimming took 4 bases from V and 1 from J; bases not matched to a gene: 11. Germline V gene lookup returns CDR1 SGDLS and CDR2 YYNGEE.

This chain joins TRBV6-1 and TRBJ1-5; 7 nucleotides agree with TRBD1. The CDR3 contains 15 residues. Per germline, CDR1 MNHNS and CDR2 SASEGT. The V gene end was trimmed by 7 bases and the J gene end by 6 bases; junction bases not matched to a gene: 12. CDR3 nucleotides: TGTGCCAGCACCTATAGACAGGGTGGAACTCAGCCCCAGCATTTT. It translates to CASTYRQGGTQPQHF.

The V call is TRBV6-4, the J call TRBJ1-4, with a possible D match to TRBD1 (6 bases). The V and J ends lost 6 bases and 4 bases respectively, with 12 bases between them. The CDR3 consists of 14 residues. The germline V gene has CDR1 MRHNA and CDR2 SNTAGT. The CDR3: CASSQQGYNEKLFF. CDR3 coding DNA: TGTGCCAGCAGCCAACAGGGATATAATGAAAAACTGTTTTTT.

The V call is TRBV5-1, the J call TRBJ1-2, with 7 bases identical to TRBD1. J lost 4 bases, V lost 4 bases, and 10 bases had no gene match. The CDR3 consists of 15 residues. Germline CDR1 is SGHRS and CDR2 is YFSETQ. CDR3 loop: CASSPAAGGIYGYTF. The DNA for the CDR3 is TGCGCCAGCAGCCCGGCGGCAGGGGGTATCTATGGCTACACCTTC.

CDR3: CASSPLIGQGSYGYTF. The CDR3 bases are TGTGCCAGCTCACCACTCATAGGACAGGGGTCCTATGGCTACACCTTC. V gene TRBV18 combines with J gene TRBJ1-2, with 9 bases matching TRBD1. This CDR3 comprises 16 residues. Germline V lookup: CDR1 KGHSH, CDR2 LQKENI. J lost 4 bases, V lost 1 base, and 7 bases had no gene match.

This chain links TRBV15 with TRBJ2-7; 8 bases fit TRBD1. Germline loops: CDR1 LNHNV, CDR2 YYDKDF (reference sequence). The trim removed 5 bases at V and 2 bases at J, leaving 2 bases unmatched. The length of the CDR3 is 13 residues. CDR3 residues: CATSSTGAYEQYF. The CDR3 region has the DNA TGTGCCACCAGCTCGACAGGGGCCTACGAGCAGTACTTC.

The chain recombines TRBV18 with TRBJ2-5; TRBD2 aligns across 11 bases. V gave up 2 bases and J gave up 2 bases; unmatched junction bases: 1. CDR3 size: 15 residues. CDR1 is KGHSH, CDR2 LQKENI, per germline. The CDR3 here is CASSPSSGRQETQYF. CDR3 nucleotides: TGTGCCAGCTCACCATCTAGCGGGAGGCAAGAGACCCAGTACTTC. The complete variable domain, with remaining parts taken from reference TRBV18 and TRBJ2-5, reads NAGVMQNPRHLVRRRGQEARLRCSPMKGHSHVYWYRQLPEEGLKFMVYLQKENIIDESGMPKERFSAEFPKEGPSILRIQQVVRGDSAAYFCASSPSSGRQETQYFGPGTRLLVL.

The rearrangement links TRBV29-1 to TRBJ1-4; possibly TRBD1 for D (6 bases). CDR1 and CDR2 from the germline V gene are SQVTM and ANQGSEA. This CDR3 comprises 12 residues. Trimming pared 4 bases from V and 8 bases from J, leaving 11 bases between. In nucleotides, the CDR3 is TGCAGCGTTGGGGACATGAGGGAAAAACTGTTTTTT. Translating it yields CSVGDMREKLFF.

This chain connects TRBV4-1 to TRBJ2-2; weak D call: TRBD1 (6 bases). The CDR3 length is 14 residues. Germline V gives CDR1 MGHRA, CDR2 YSYEKL. Trimming removed 7 bases from V and 2 bases from J, with 11 bases in between. CDR3 amino acids: CASTQGPNTGELFF. The CDR3 DNA reads as TGCGCCAGCACGCAGGGGCCTAACACCGGGGAGCTGTTTTTT.

V is TRBV15 and J is TRBJ1-4; the D is unclear. This CDR3 is built from 14 residues. Germline CDR1 and CDR2: LNHNV and YYDKDF (reference sequence). V shed 0 bases and J shed 1 base, with 3 bases lying between them. The CDR3 here is CATSRDGTNEKLFF. In DNA form, the CDR3 reads TGTGCCACCAGCAGAGACGGAACTAATGAAAAACTGTTTTTT.

The V call is TRBV27, the J call TRBJ2-5, with 8 bases matching TRBD1. The J call is in doubt because the DNA end fits TRBJ2-7 better. Germline V gene lookup returns CDR1 MNHEY and CDR2 SMNVEV (reference sequence). This CDR3 has 16 residues. CDR3 loop: CASSFTRGRSFYEQYF. The DNA for the CDR3 is TGTGCCAGCAGTTTTACCAGGGGGCGATCCTTCTACGAGCAGTACTTC.

This chain connects TRBV5-1 to TRBJ2-3; TRBD2 is a possible D gene (6 bases). The V end lost 0 bases, the J end lost 2 bases, and 13 bases lay between the germline ends. CDR1 SGHRS and CDR2 YFSETQ come from the germline V gene. The CDR3 has 16 residues. The DNA of the CDR3 is TGCGCCAGCAGCTTGGAGGGCGGGGTAAACACAGATACGCAGTATTTT. As protein: CASSLEGGVNTDTQYF.

This chain links TRBV28 with TRBJ2-7; 12 bases map to TRBD2. CDR3 length equals 15 residues. Germline V gene data show CDR1 as MDHEN and CDR2 as SYDVKM. V was clipped by 4 bases and J by 4 bases; unmatched bases: 5. DNA of the CDR3: TGTGCCAGCAGTTATTCTAGCGGGGGGGAATACGAGCAGTACTTC. This sequence encodes CASSYSSGGEYEQYF.

The chain carries TRBV28 and TRBJ2-2, with a tentative D call TRBD1 (6 bases). The CDR3 loop spans 13 amino acids. The germline V gene encodes CDR1 MDHEN and CDR2 SYDVKM. V lost 3 bases to trimming and J lost 6 bases, with 8 bases between them. The CDR3 sequence is CASSLGAAGELFF. The CDR3 region has the DNA TGTGCCAGCAGTTTGGGGGCCGCCGGGGAGCTGTTTTTT. Full variable domain (outside the CDR3, taken from reference TRBV28 and TRBJ2-2): DVKVTQSSRYLVKRTGEKVFLECVQDMDHENMFWYRQDPGLGLRLIYFSYDVKMKEKGDIPEGYSVSREKKERFSLILESASTNQTSMYLCASSLGAAGELFFGEGSRLTVL.

V and J are TRBV7-6 and TRBJ2-7; 14 nucleotides match TRBD2. V was pared by 5 bases and J by 0 bases, with 12 bases of the junction left unmatched. The germline V gene has CDR1 SGHVS and CDR2 FNYEAQ. This CDR3 has 19 amino acids. The CDR3 is CASSTPTSGRDPSSYEQYF. The CDR3 region has the DNA TGTGCCAGCAGCACGCCGACTAGCGGGAGGGACCCCAGCTCCTACGAGCAGTACTTC.